The clone carrying this TCR beta chain was observed a single time. This entry is derived from a study of chemoradiotherapy in HPV16-positive cancers. TCRdb's table, derived via immunoSEQ multiplex PCR, lists solely in-frame clones and lacks some. The sample shows around 14,000 clones, about three quarters of them seen only once. Germline V gene lookup returns CDR1 LGHNT and CDR2 FRNRAP. The CDR3 consists of 14 residues. V was pared by 5 bases and J by 6 bases, with 14 bases between. This TCR came from a human donor with HPV-associated anogenital cancer. V gene TRBV12-5 combines with J gene TRBJ2-1, with D possibly called TRBD1 or TRBD2 (5 bases each). The sample here was taken from a patient who underwent chemoradiotherapy. The DNA for the CDR3 is TGTGCTAGTGGTCGGGACCAACCGCGCAATGAGCAGTTCTTC. Protein sequence: CASGRDQPRNEQFF.